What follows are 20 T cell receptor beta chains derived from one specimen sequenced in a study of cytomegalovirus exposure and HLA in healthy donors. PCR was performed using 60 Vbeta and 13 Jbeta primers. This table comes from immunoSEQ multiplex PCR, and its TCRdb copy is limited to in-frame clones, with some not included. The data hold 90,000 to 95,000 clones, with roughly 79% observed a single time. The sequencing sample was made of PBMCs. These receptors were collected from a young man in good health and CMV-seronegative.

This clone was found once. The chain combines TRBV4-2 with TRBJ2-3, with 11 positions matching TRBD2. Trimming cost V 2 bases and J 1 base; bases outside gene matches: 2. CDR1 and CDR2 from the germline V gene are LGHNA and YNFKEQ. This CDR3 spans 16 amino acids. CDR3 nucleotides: TGTGCCAGCAGCCAACTTAGCGGGGGGGGCACAGATACGCAGTATTTT. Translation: CASSQLSGGGTDTQYF.

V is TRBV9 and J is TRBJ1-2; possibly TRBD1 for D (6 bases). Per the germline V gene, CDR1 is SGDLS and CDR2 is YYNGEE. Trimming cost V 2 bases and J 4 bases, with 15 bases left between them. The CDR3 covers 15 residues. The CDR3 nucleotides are TGTGCCAGCAGCGTCGAGGACAGTCCGGGCTATGGCTACACCTTC. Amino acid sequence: CASSVEDSPGYGYTF. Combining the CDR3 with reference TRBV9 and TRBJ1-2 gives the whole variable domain DSGVTQTPKHLITATGQRVTLRCSPRSGDLSVYWYQQSLDQGLQFLIQYYNGEERAKGNILERFSAQQFPDLHSELNLSSLELGDSALYFCASSVEDSPGYGYTFGSGTRLTVV.

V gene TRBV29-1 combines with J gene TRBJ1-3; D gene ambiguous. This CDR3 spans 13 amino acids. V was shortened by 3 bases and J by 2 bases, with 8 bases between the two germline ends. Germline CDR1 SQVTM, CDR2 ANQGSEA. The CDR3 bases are TGCAGCGTTGAGGCCTTGACTGGAAACACCATATATTTT. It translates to CSVEALTGNTIYF.

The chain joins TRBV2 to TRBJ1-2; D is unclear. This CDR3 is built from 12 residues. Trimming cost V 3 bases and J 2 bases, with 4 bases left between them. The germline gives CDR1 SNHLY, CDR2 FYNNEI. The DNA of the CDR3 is TGTGCCAGCAGTGACAGGAACTATGGCTACACCTTC. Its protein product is CASSDRNYGYTF.

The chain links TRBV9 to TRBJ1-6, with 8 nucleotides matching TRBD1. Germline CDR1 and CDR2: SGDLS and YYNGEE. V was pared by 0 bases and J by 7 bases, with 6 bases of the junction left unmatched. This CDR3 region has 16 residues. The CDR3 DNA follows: TGTGCCAGCAGCGTAGGGGCACAGGGGGACAATTCACCCCTCCACTTT. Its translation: CASSVGAQGDNSPLHF.

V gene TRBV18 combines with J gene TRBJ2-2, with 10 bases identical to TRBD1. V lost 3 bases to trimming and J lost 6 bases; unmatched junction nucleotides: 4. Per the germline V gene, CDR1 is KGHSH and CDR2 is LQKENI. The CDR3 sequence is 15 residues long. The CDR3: CASSPTDRGAGELFF. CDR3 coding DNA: TGTGCCAGCTCACCTACGGACAGGGGGGCCGGGGAGCTGTTTTTT.

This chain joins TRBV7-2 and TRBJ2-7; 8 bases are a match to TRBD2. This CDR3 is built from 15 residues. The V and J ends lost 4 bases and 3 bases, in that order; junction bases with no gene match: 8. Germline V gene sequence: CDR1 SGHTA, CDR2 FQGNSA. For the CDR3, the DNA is TGTGCCAGCAGCTCCGGGGGTGCGGGGGGCTACGAGCAGTACTTC. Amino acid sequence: CASSSGGAGGYEQYF.

CDR3 residues: CASSYSVQGLETQYF. The DNA for the CDR3 is TGTGCCAGCAGTTACTCGGTACAGGGCCTAGAGACCCAGTACTTC. The chain employs TRBV6-6 and TRBJ2-5; the D gene is possibly TRBD1 (6 bases). This CDR3 comprises 15 residues. Deletions cut 0 bases from V and 4 bases from J, with 12 bases between. The germline V gene encodes CDR1 MNHNY and CDR2 SVGAGI (reference sequence).

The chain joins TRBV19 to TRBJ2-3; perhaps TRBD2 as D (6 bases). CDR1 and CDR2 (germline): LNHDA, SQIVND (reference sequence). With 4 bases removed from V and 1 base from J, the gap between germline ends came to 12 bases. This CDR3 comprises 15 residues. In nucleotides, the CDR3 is TGTGCCAGTAGTACGTCGGGGGAGGGCACAGATACGCAGTATTTT. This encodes CASSTSGEGTDTQYF. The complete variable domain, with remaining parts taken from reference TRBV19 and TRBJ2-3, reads DGGITQSPKYLFRKEGQNVTLSCEQNLNHDAMYWYRQDPGQGLRLIYYSQIVNDFQKGDIAEGYSVSREKKESFPLTVTSAQKNPTAFYLCASSTSGEGTDTQYFGPGTRLTVL.

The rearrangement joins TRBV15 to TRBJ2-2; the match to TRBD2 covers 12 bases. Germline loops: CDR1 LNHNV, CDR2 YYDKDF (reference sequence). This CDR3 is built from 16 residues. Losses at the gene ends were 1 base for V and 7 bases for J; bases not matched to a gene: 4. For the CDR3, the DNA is TGTGCCACCAGCAGAGGACTAGCGGGAGTCAACGGGGAGCTGTTTTTT. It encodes CATSRGLAGVNGELFF.

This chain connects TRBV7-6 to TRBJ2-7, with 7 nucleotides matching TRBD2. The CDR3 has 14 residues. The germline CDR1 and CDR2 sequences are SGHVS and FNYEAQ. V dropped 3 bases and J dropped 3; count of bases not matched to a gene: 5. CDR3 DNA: TGTGCCAGCAGCTTGGGGGGGGGTTTCTACGAGCAGTACTTC. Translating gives CASSLGGGFYEQYF. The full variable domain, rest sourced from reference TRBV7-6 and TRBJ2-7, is GAGVSQSPRYKVTKRGQDVALRCDPISGHVSLYWYRQALGQGPEFLTYFNYEAQQDKSGLPNDRFSAERPEGSISTLTIQRTEQRDSAMYRCASSLGGGFYEQYFGPGTRLTVT.

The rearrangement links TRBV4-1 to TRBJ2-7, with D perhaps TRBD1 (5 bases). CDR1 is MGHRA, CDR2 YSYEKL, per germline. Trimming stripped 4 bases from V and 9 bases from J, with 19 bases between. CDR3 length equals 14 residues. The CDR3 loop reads CASSPGGRVDAQYV. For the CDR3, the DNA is TGCGCCAGCAGCCCCGGCGGCAGGGTAGACGCGCAGTACGTC.

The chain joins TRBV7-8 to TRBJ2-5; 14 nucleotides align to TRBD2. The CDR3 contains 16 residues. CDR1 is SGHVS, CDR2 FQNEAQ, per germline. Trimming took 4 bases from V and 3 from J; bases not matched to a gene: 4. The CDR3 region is CASSSRLAGGEETQYF. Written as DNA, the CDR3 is TGTGCCAGCAGCTCTCGACTAGCGGGAGGGGAAGAGACCCAGTACTTC.

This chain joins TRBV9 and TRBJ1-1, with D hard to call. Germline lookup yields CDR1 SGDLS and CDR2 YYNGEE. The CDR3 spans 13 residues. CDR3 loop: CVSGELGNTEAFF. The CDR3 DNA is TGTGTGAGCGGGGAATTGGGAAACACTGAAGCTTTCTTT.

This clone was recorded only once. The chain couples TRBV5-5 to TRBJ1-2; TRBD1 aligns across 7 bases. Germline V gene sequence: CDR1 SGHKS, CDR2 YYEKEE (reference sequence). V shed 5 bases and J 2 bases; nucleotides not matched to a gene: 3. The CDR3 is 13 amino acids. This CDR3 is CASRPGQNYGYTF. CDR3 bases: TGTGCCAGCAGGCCGGGACAGAACTATGGCTACACCTTC.

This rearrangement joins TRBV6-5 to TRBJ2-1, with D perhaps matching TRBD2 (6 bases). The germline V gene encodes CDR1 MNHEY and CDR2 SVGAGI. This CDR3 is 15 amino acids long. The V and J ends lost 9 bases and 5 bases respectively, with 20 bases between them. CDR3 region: CASQSSPGGDNEQFF. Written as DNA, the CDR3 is TGTGCCAGTCAAAGTTCCCCCGGGGGTGACAATGAGCAGTTCTTC.

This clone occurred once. The CDR3 loop is CASSQQFEETQYF. CDR3 DNA: TGTGCCAGCAGCCAGCAGTTTGAAGAGACCCAGTACTTC. The V gene is TRBV16, the J gene TRBJ2-5; no clear D. The CDR3 runs 13 residues. Germline CDR1 reads KGHSY; CDR2 reads FQNENV. Trimming removed 3 bases from V and 3 bases from J, with 8 bases in between.

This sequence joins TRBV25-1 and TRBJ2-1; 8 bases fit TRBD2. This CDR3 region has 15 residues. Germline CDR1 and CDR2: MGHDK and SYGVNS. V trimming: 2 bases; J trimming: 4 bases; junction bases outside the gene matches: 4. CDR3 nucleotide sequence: TGTGCCAGCAGTGAACCGGGGGGGGTTTACAATGAGCAGTTCTTC. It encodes CASSEPGGVYNEQFF.

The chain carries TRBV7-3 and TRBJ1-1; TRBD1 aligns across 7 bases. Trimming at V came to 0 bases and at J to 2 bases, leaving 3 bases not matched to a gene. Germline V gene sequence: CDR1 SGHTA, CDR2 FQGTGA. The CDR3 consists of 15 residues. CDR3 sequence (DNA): TGTGCCAGCAGCTTAACAGGACAGGCAAACACTGAAGCTTTCTTT. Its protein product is CASSLTGQANTEAFF.

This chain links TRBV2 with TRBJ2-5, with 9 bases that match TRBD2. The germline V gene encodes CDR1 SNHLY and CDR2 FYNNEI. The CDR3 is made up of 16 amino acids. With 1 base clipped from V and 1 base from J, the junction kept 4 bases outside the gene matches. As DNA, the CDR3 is TGTGCCAGCAGTGAAGGGCTAGCGGGGAGCCAAGAGACCCAGTACTTC. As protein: CASSEGLAGSQETQYF.